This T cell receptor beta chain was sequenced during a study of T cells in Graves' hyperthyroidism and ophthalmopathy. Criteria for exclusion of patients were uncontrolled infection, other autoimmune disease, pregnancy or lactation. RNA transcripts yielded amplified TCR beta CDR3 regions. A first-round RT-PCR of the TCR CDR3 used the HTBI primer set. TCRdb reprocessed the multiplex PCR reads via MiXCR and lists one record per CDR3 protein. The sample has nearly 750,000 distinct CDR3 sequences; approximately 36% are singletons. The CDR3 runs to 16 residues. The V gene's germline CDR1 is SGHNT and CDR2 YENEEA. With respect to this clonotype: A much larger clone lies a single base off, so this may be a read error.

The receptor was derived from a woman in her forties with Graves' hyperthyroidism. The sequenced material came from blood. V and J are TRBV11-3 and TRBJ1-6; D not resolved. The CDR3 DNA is TGTGCCAGCAGCCTTGGGGATAGCTCCTATAATTCACCCCTCCGCTTT. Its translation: CASSLGDSSYNSPLRF.